The 15 T cell receptor beta chains below all came from one sample that was sequenced in a study. TCRdb independently ran MiXCR on the 5' RACE reads; one entry per CDR3 protein. Its table records approximately 94 distinct CDR3 sequences. Material for sequencing was tumor-infiltrating naive CD4+ T cells sorted from the breast tumor. Noted subset: naive CD4+ T cells, CD4+CD45RA+CD25-. These receptors were collected from a female donor with breast cancer.

Regarding this clonotype: A library made for alpha chains picked up this beta chain off target, so its size means little. V and J are TRBV10-2 and TRBJ2-1, with TRBD2 matching over 8 bases. Trimming cost V 8 bases and J 7 bases; bases outside gene matches: 7. Germline V CDR1 and CDR2: WSHSY, SAAADI. The CDR3 runs 13 residues. This chain's CDR3 is CASLAGGVNEQFF. CDR3 DNA sequence: TGCGCCAGCTTGGCGGGAGGTGTAAATGAGCAGTTCTTC.

As concerns this clonotype: In a library made to pick up alpha chains, this beta chain is a stray read with a size that means little. V is TRBV12-3 or TRBV12-4 and J is TRBJ1-2; maybe TRBD1 (6 bases). The V end was cut by 4 bases, the J end by 7 bases, with 13 bases between. The CDR3 has 13 amino acids. CDR3 amino acids: CASSSSGAGGYTF. The CDR3 nucleotides read TGTGCCAGCAGTTCGTCAGGGGCTGGTGGCTACACCTTC.

The table lists this clonotype with a few counts. This beta chain is an off-target read within a library intended for alpha chains, so its frequency means little. The rearrangement joins TRBV11-2 to TRBJ2-5; the D gene is possibly TRBD2 (5 bases). V was cut by 2 bases and J by 5 bases, with 18 bases left in between. The germline gives CDR1 SGHAT, CDR2 FQNNGV. This CDR3 is 16 amino acids long. The CDR3 reads CASSLQPGTQGETQYF. DNA of the CDR3: TGTGCCAGCAGCTTACAACCGGGAACCCAAGGGGAGACCCAGTACTTC.

With regard to this clonotype: The size of this beta chain means little, since it is a stray read in a library made for alpha chains. V and J are TRBV5-1 and TRBJ2-1, with 7 bases lining up with TRBD2. Losses at the gene ends were 0 bases for V and 4 bases for J; bases not matched to a gene: 4. The CDR3 consists of 15 residues. CDR1 and CDR2 from the germline V gene are SGHRS and YFSETQ. The CDR3 here is CASSLGTGGYNEQFF. The DNA of the CDR3 is TGCGCCAGCAGCTTGGGAACGGGAGGATACAATGAGCAGTTCTTC. Supplemented by reference TRBV5-1 and TRBJ2-1, the full variable domain reads KAGVTQTPRYLIKTRGQQVTLSCSPISGHRSVSWYQQTPGQGLQFLFEYFSETQRNKGNFPGRFSGRQFSNSRSEMNVSTLELGDSALYLCASSLGTGGYNEQFFGPGTRLTVL.

With regard to this clonotype: As an off-target read in a library built for alpha chains, this beta chain has a frequency of little significance. The V gene is TRBV5-4, the J gene TRBJ2-7, with 8 bases identical to TRBD1. V was pared by 4 bases and J by 2 bases, with 2 bases of the junction left unmatched. The CDR3 extends over 13 amino acids. Germline loops: CDR1 SGHNT, CDR2 YYREEE (reference sequence). The CDR3 loop is CASSRDRTYEQYF. The CDR3 DNA reads TGTGCCAGCAGCCGGGACAGGACCTACGAGCAGTACTTC.

Concerning this clonotype: This beta chain is a stray sequence in a library constructed for alpha chains; its clone size is not meaningful. The CDR3 loop reads CASSLQGAGYGYTF. The CDR3, as DNA: TGTGCCAGCAGCCTACAGGGGGCCGGCTATGGCTACACCTTC. The V gene is TRBV12-3 or TRBV12-4, the J gene TRBJ1-2, with 9 bases matching TRBD1. This CDR3 is built from 14 residues. V shed 6 bases, J shed 4 bases, and the junction held 6 bases outside the gene matches.

About this clonotype itself: This beta chain slipped into a library made for alpha chains as a stray read, so its size is not meaningful. J is TRBJ2-5 and V is TRBV20-1; the match to TRBD1 covers 9 bases. J gave up 5 bases and V 6 bases, and 10 bases lay outside the gene matches. CDR1 is DFQATT, CDR2 SNEGSKA, per germline (reference sequence). The CDR3 extends over 14 amino acids. This chain's CDR3 is CSAPNTGGRETQYF. The CDR3, as DNA: TGCAGTGCACCTAATACAGGGGGCAGGGAGACCCAGTACTTC.

About this clonotype itself: For a library built for alpha chains, this beta chain is a stray read; little rests on its size. The chain uses TRBV20-1 and TRBJ1-1; 7 bases line up with TRBD1. Per germline, CDR1 DFQATT and CDR2 SNEGSKA (reference sequence). This CDR3 comprises 14 residues. Losses at the gene ends were 2 bases for V and 1 base for J; bases not matched to a gene: 4. The CDR3 region is CSARKGAENTEAFF. The CDR3 DNA sequence: TGCAGTGCTAGAAAGGGGGCCGAGAACACTGAAGCTTTCTTT.

Concerning this clonotype: This beta chain is off target for a library built for alpha chains, so its abundance means little. The CDR3 loop reads CASSRGNTEAFF. The CDR3 coding sequence is TGCGCCAGCAGCCGGGGGAACACTGAAGCTTTCTTT. V and J are TRBV5-1 and TRBJ1-1; no clear D gene. The CDR3 runs 12 residues. The V gene lost 4 bases and the J gene lost 1 base, with 5 bases spanning the gap. Germline assignment: CDR1 SGHRS and CDR2 YFSETQ.

Worth noting for this clonotype: Within a library made for alpha chains, this beta chain is off target, and its count is uninformative. This chain joins TRBV24-1 and TRBJ2-3; TRBD2 aligns across 7 bases. Germline V gene sequence: CDR1 KGHDR, CDR2 SFDVKD. The J segment lost 0 bases and the V segment lost 4 bases, leaving 9 bases of the junction unmatched. This CDR3 contains 17 residues. The CDR3 nucleotides read TGTGCCACCAGTGACCCCCGGACTAGTGGGAGCACAGATACGCAGTATTTT. Translating it yields CATSDPRTSGSTDTQYF.

In the case of this clonotype: A library prepared for alpha chains yielded this beta chain as an off-target read; its size is of little meaning. V and J are TRBV29-1 and TRBJ1-1; 9 bases map to TRBD1. V was clipped by 4 bases and J by 1 base; unmatched bases: 1. The germline gives CDR1 SQVTM, CDR2 ANQGSEA. The CDR3 contains 13 residues. The CDR3, as DNA: TGCAGCGTTGGGACAGGGGAGAACACTGAAGCTTTCTTT. It translates to CSVGTGENTEAFF.

About this clonotype itself: This beta chain is a stray sequence in a library constructed for alpha chains; its clone size is not meaningful. The chain couples TRBV10-3 to TRBJ2-1, with D perhaps TRBD2 (5 bases). Germline lookup yields CDR1 ENHRY and CDR2 SYGVKD. Trimming took 8 bases from V and 1 from J, leaving 12 bases between them. This CDR3 comprises 14 residues. As DNA, the CDR3 is TGTGCCATCGGGGAACTAGGGTCCTACAATGAGCAGTTCTTC. It translates to CAIGELGSYNEQFF.

About this clonotype: The library was designed around alpha chains, so this beta chain is a stray read whose abundance carries little weight. V usage is TRBV12-3 or TRBV12-4 and J usage is TRBJ1-2; 7 bases match TRBD1. V lost 5 bases, J lost 8 bases, and 8 bases stayed unmatched. CDR3 length equals 13 residues. For the CDR3, the DNA is TGTGCCAGCAGTCCAAAGGGGGCACTCGGCTACACCTTC. This translates into CASSPKGALGYTF.

Remarks on this clonotype: This beta chain turned up in a library designed for alpha chains; as an off-target read, its abundance says little. V and J are TRBV12-3 or TRBV12-4 and TRBJ1-2, with D uncertain. V was trimmed by 0 bases and J by 4 bases, leaving 6 bases between them. The CDR3 has 13 residues. CDR3 in amino acids: CASSLANSYGYTF. The DNA for the CDR3 is TGTGCCAGCAGTTTAGCGAATTCCTATGGCTACACCTTC.

Notes on this clonotype: This beta chain appears as a stray read in a library generated for alpha chains; its size is not informative. The rearrangement uses TRBV12-3 or TRBV12-4 and TRBJ1-2, with 8 bases identical to TRBD1. Germline trimming cut 6 bases from V and 2 bases from J; bases unmatched to any gene: 8. CDR3 length: 15 amino acids. CDR3: CASRSLDRANYGYTF. For the CDR3, the DNA is TGTGCCAGCAGATCCCTGGACAGGGCGAACTATGGCTACACCTTC.